This T cell receptor (beta chain) came from a study of memory CD4+ T cells and cytomegalovirus serostatus. General study results and limits: CD4+ memory repertoires contained about 40% of the roughly 160 reported CMV TCRbeta sequences. Median bootstrapped AUC for CMV status was approximately 0.94 originally, 0.75 to 0.91 US-trained.

With respect to this clone: Antigen specificity is unknown.

Trimming left V 5 bases short and J 0 bases short, with 13 bases between. CDR1 and CDR2 from the germline V gene are SGHNT and YENEEA. The CDR3 is 16 amino acids. The sort gate was single viable CD3+CD4+CD8-CD45RO+ cells for memory CD4+ T cells. Per the authors' pipeline: Out-of-frame sequences were removed, leaving roughly 2.1 million distinct TCRbeta sequences. TCRdb's table, derived via immunoSEQ multiplex PCR, lists solely in-frame clones and lacks some. V, J and clone size were drawn from that table, and D and trimming were deduced from the DNA. This sample has about 58,000 clones, with about four fifths found just once.

The rearrangement joins TRBV11-3 to TRBJ2-2; no reliable D call. Sequencing was performed on memory CD4+ T cells from blood. The source of this sequence is an adult in good health and CMV-seronegative. Some clones in this sample may be carry-over from other donors' samples. The CDR3 protein is CASSPPGHANTGELFF. The CDR3 DNA sequence: TGTGCCAGCAGCCCTCCTGGCCACGCGAACACCGGGGAGCTGTTTTTT.